This T cell receptor beta chain derives from a study of radiotherapy plus CTLA-4 blockade in lung cancer. V lost 7 bases, J lost 4 bases, and 13 bases lay in between. The CDR3 totals 13 residues. Germline CDR1 reads SGHTA; CDR2 reads FQGNSA. Only in-frame clones appear in the TCRdb table, and some are missing; sequencing was by immunoSEQ multiplex PCR. The sample lists over 50,000 clones, approximately 79% seen once, with roughly 3.5% in the top ten. Chemo-refractory metastatic non-small-cell lung cancer patients underwent focal radiation alongside CTLA-4 blockade with ipilimumab. This clonotype was sampled from a human donor with non-small cell lung cancer who had a partial response to radiotherapy plus ipilimumab. The genes are TRBV7-2 and TRBJ1-2; D not resolved. The sample was peripheral blood, taken from a patient treated with radiotherapy plus ipilimumab. CDR3 DNA: TGTGCCAGCACCTCGGCGGGAAGCTATGGCTACACCTTC. It yields the protein CASTSAGSYGYTF.